What follows describes a single TCR beta chain. Its antigen is still unknown. No quality values exist for individual bases; no much larger clone is one base distant. The trial excluded patients who had a history of autoimmune disease or were on systemic immunosuppression. Peripheral blood for TCR sequencing was drawn from every dose cohort at baseline, at cycle 4 day 1 and at cycle 7 day 1. The samples were taken from a phase I, first-in-human, multicenter, open-label dose-escalation trial of ivuxolimab. Adults with locally advanced or metastatic melanoma, renal cell, hepatocellular, or head and neck squamous cell carcinoma were enrolled in the trial. CD4+ and CD8+ T cells were sorted separately from peripheral blood before TCR sequencing. The entry originates in a study of OX40 agonist ivuxolimab in advanced cancers. For the wider study: The costimulatory receptor OX40 (CD134) was targeted by ivuxolimab, a fully human IgG2 agonistic monoclonal antibody. Intravenous ivuxolimab was administered to patients every 2 weeks at six dose levels: 0.01, 0.1, 0.3, 1.5, 3 and 10 mg/kg. Among the roughly 50 dose-escalation patients, 19 had hepatocellular carcinoma, some 15 melanoma, 9 renal cell carcinoma and 9 head and neck cancer. A male proportion of approximately 83% and a mean age of roughly 58 years, ranging from about 20 to 85, were recorded for the dose-escalation cohort. Prior anti-PD-1, anti-PD-L1 or anti-CTLA-4 therapy was permitted, and 30% to 50% of dose-escalation patients had received checkpoint inhibitors. Three dose-escalation patients achieved partial responses, one with hepatocellular carcinoma and two with cutaneous melanoma. The purpose of peripheral TCRbeta sequencing was to test whether ivuxolimab changed TCR sequence diversity and led to clonal T-cell expansion. The paper describes the monotherapy dose-escalation part (N of about 55 patients) of the phase I trial of ivuxolimab. Overall results and qualifications from the work: At doses from 0.1 to 3.0 mg/kg, clonal expansion was seen in both CD4+ and CD8+ blood T cells between baseline and week 6. Low levels of normalized T-cell clonal expansion were also shown by some nonresponding patients. In partial responders in the 0.1-3.0 mg/kg groups, normalized peripheral clonal expansion was found to be among the lowest, especially among CD8+ T cells. After ivuxolimab, more expanded clones were found on average in CD8+ T cells than in CD4+ T cells. Antigen specificity was not determined for the clonally expanded peripheral T cells.

Ends trimmed: V by 4 bases, J by 0 bases; bases unmatched to a gene: 1. The CDR3, from cysteine to phenylalanine, totals 14 residues. The only DNA kept is the CDR3, 42 bases in frame from the first base. CDR1 and CDR2 were assigned from the germline V gene as SGHTA and FQGNSA. To sequence the TCRbeta CDR3 region, genomic DNA was isolated from the sorted cells. TCRbeta CDR3 regions were sequenced using the immunoSEQ Assay. TCRdb carries this immuneACCESS record with in-frame sequences only. Its versions omit some clonotypes, under half of them owing to an unresolved V gene in the studies checked, with the rest unexplained. The sample table holds more than 100,000 clones, of which around 95% were seen once. In total, the top ten clones hold roughly 0.15% of the sample.

The specimen was CD4+ or CD8+ T cells sorted from blood, collected in a trial of the OX40 agonist ivuxolimab. The receptor was derived from an adult with an advanced solid tumor such as melanoma, head and neck, liver or kidney cancer. This sequence uses TRBV7-2 and TRBJ1-2, with 8 central nucleotides matching TRBD1. The nucleotides read TGTGCCAGCAGCTCAGGGGGCCCTAACTATGGCTACACCTTC. Its amino acids are CASSSGGPNYGYTF.